Shown below are 5 T cell receptor beta chains from a single sample sequenced in a study of STAT3 mutations in large granular lymphocyte leukemia. General observations from the study: At least one immunodominant TCR beta clonotype appeared in every T-cell large granular lymphocyte leukemia patient.

This table comes from immunoSEQ multiplex PCR, and its TCRdb copy is limited to in-frame clones, with some not included. The data show around 3,000 clones, more than 75% seen once. These receptors have no known antigen. Sequences were obtained from peripheral blood mononuclear cells. The origin of the receptors is a man aged 40-55 years with T-cell large granular lymphocyte leukemia. Some clones in this sample may be carry-over from other donors' samples.

The rearrangement joins TRBV7-9 to TRBJ1-4; a possible D gene is TRBD1 (6 bases). V shed 5 bases and J shed 7 bases, with 14 bases lying between them. The V gene's germline CDR1 is SEHNR and CDR2 FQNEAQ (reference sequence). The CDR3 contains 14 residues. For the CDR3, the DNA is TGTGCCAGCAGCCTCGGGGGGACAATTGAAAAACTGTTTTTT. Residues: CASSLGGTIEKLFF.

CDR3 sequence: CASSARDLGTNEKLFF. CDR3 sequence (DNA): TGCGCCAGCAGCGCCCGGGACTTGGGAACTAATGAAAAACTGTTTTTT. This chain links TRBV5-1 with TRBJ1-4, with D tentatively TRBD1 (5 bases). The germline V gene encodes CDR1 SGHRS and CDR2 YFSETQ. The germline V and J ends were trimmed by 4 bases and 1 base, with 14 bases remaining between them. The CDR3 sequence is 16 residues long.

The V and J genes are TRBV27 and TRBJ2-3; 12 bases align to TRBD2. Trimming at V came to 5 bases and at J to 5 bases, leaving 8 bases not matched to a gene. Looked up from germline, CDR1 is MNHEY and CDR2 is SMNVEV (reference sequence). This CDR3 spans 16 amino acids. CDR3 nucleotides: TGTGCCAGCAGTGCCGAGACTAGCGGGGGACAAGATACGCAGTATTTT. The encoded protein is CASSAETSGGQDTQYF.

Regarding this clone: Other DNA sequences in the same sample also yield this CDR3. CDR3 sequence: CASSLRAADYGYTF. CDR3 in DNA: TGTGCCAGCAGCTTACGAGCCGCCGACTATGGCTACACCTTC. This sequence joins TRBV5-8 and TRBJ1-2; D is undetermined. From germline, CDR1 is SGHTS and CDR2 YDEGEE. V gave up 2 bases and J gave up 3 bases, with 11 bases separating them. The CDR3 has 14 amino acids. The whole variable domain, filled in from reference TRBV5-8 and TRBJ1-2, reads EAGVTQSPTHLIKTRGQQATLRCSPISGHTSVYWYQQALGLGLQFLLWYDEGEERNRGNFPPRFSGRQFPNYSSELNVNALELEDSALYLCASSLRAADYGYTFGSGTRLTVV.

This clone has only a few counts. The chain combines TRBV11-1 with TRBJ2-3; D possibly matches TRBD1 or TRBD2 (5 bases each). Germline values: CDR1 SGHAT, CDR2 FQDESV (reference sequence). The V gene lost 5 bases and the J gene lost 3 bases, with 21 bases spanning the gap. There are 17 residues in the CDR3. DNA of the CDR3: TGTGCCAGCAGCCCTGGGACGTTGGGTGGGTCGACAGATACGCAGTATTTT. Protein sequence: CASSPGTLGGSTDTQYF. The complete variable domain, with remaining parts taken from reference TRBV11-1 and TRBJ2-3, reads EAEVAQSPRYKITEKSQAVAFWCDPISGHATLYWYRQILGQGPELLVQFQDESVVDDSQLPKDRFSAERLKGVDSTLKIQPAELGDSAMYLCASSPGTLGGSTDTQYFGPGTRLTVL.